This T cell receptor beta chain was observed in a study of response to subunit inactivated influenza vaccine. Germline CDR1 and CDR2: SGHRS and YFSETQ. The CDR3 has 15 residues. V trimming: 2 bases; J trimming: 4 bases; junction bases outside the gene matches: 6. TCRdb re-called the RT-PCR reads with MiXCR, one entry per CDR3 protein. Of under 200,000 distinct CDR3 sequences in the sample, approximately 11% are singletons; the top ten hold under 15%. This clonotype was observed a handful of times. The starting material was non-naive T cells sorted from PBMCs, obtained about 6 weeks after vaccination. The chain uses TRBV5-1 and TRBJ2-3; TRBD1 matches 8 bases. This receptor was obtained from a man aged 45-65 years who received an inactivated influenza vaccine. The CDR3 coding sequence is TGCGCCAGCAGCTTACAGGGGGGAGGCGCAGATACGCAGTATTTT. Protein sequence: CASSLQGGGADTQYF.